These T cell receptor beta chains were read from a single sample in a study of a mutant IDH1 vaccine in newly diagnosed glioma. Sequencing was performed with immunoSEQ multiplex PCR; in TCRdb, only in-frame clones are kept and a portion is missing. The sample has tens of thousands of clones; less than 85% are singletons. Their antigens remain unidentified. This sample comprised PBMCs, obtained from a glioma patient whose treatment included an IDH1 peptide vaccine. Receptors originate from a young man with glioma. CDR3s include the opening cysteine and the closing phenylalanine or tryptophan. The D gene is left open where the match is weak. Clone size, where shown, is once, few, many, or a class for clones that have expanded.

v_call	d_call	j_call	clone_size	cdr3_aa	cdr3_nt
TRBV28	TRBD2	TRBJ2-5	.	CASSFYPRTSGRPHDF	TGTGCCAGCAGTTTTTACCCCCGGACTAGCGGGAGGCCCCATGACTTC
TRBV21-1	.	TRBJ2-7	once	CASSSRDSYEQYF	TGTGCCAGCAGCAGCCGGGACAGCTACGAGCAGTACTTC
TRBV29-1	.	TRBJ2-1	once	CSVEGLSYNEQFF	TGCAGCGTTGAGGGACTTTCTTACAATGAGCAGTTCTTC
TRBV7-2	.	TRBJ1-1	.	CASSFGSTEAFF	TGTGCCAGCAGCTTTGGGAGCACTGAAGCTTTCTTT
TRBV5-1	TRBD1	TRBJ1-1	.	CASSSETGGSEAFF	TGCGCCAGCAGCTCAGAGACAGGGGGTAGTGAAGCTTTCTTT
TRBV30	.	TRBJ2-1	.	CAWSLGVGYNEQFF	TGTGCCTGGAGTTTAGGGGTTGGGTACAATGAGCAGTTCTTC
TRBV19	TRBD1	TRBJ2-7	.	CASSYPGQGYEQYF	TGTGCCAGTAGTTACCCGGGACAGGGCTACGAGCAGTACTTC
TRBV7-3	TRBD1	TRBJ2-2	.	CASSLILRDSVTGELFF	TGTGCCAGCAGCTTAATTCTTCGGGACAGCGTCACCGGGGAGCTGTTTTTT
TRBV29-1	.	TRBJ1-2	once	CSVQGGVGDGYTF	TGCAGCGTCCAAGGGGGGGTAGGGGATGGCTACACCTTC
TRBV5-5	.	TRBJ2-1	.	CASSFSPRKSSYNEQFF	TGTGCCAGCAGCTTTTCGCCACGGAAGAGCTCCTACAATGAGCAGTTCTTC
TRBV9	.	TRBJ2-3	.	CASSVKAGLTDTQYF	TGTGCCAGCAGCGTAAAAGCGGGCCTCACAGATACGCAGTATTTT
TRBV7-2	TRBD2	TRBJ2-3	.	CASSRSTSGDTDTQYF	TGTGCCAGCAGCCGTTCGACTAGCGGGGATACAGATACGCAGTATTTT
TRBV2	.	TRBJ2-5	.	CARRKGRETQYF	TGTGCCAGGAGGAAGGGGAGGGAGACCCAGTACTTC
TRBV5-4	TRBD1	TRBJ2-5	.	CASTWDRGVAETQYF	TGTGCCAGCACCTGGGACAGGGGGGTTGCAGAGACCCAGTACTTC
TRBV27	.	TRBJ1-5	.	CASSPSRVSNQPQHF	TGTGCCAGCAGCCCATCTAGAGTGAGCAATCAGCCCCAGCATTTT
TRBV4-1	.	TRBJ2-1	.	CASSQETSRGRGEFF	TGCGCCAGCAGCCAAGAAACTAGTCGGGGGCGTGGGGAATTCTTC
TRBV6-1	.	TRBJ1-5	.	CASSSFYNNQPQHF	TGTGCCAGCAGTTCCTTTTATAACAATCAGCCCCAGCATTTT
TRBV18	TRBD1	TRBJ1-3	.	CASSSGQGKEGNTIYF	TGTGCCAGCTCATCCGGACAGGGGAAGGAGGGAAACACCATATATTTT
TRBV18	.	TRBJ1-3	few	CASSPGGNPSGNTIYF	TGTGCCAGCTCACCGGGGGGGAACCCCTCTGGAAACACCATATATTTT
TRBV7-9	.	TRBJ1-2	.	CASSLDLGSSYGYTF	TGTGCCAGCAGCTTAGATCTCGGCAGTTCCTATGGCTACACCTTC
TRBV6-4	TRBD1	TRBJ2-7	.	CASSSRDRTLQLSYEQYF	TGTGCCAGCAGCTCCCGGGACAGAACTCTCCAACTCTCCTACGAGCAGTACTTC
TRBV2	.	TRBJ2-7	.	CASSSLRRLYEQYF	TGTGCCAGCAGTAGCCTTAGACGGCTCTACGAGCAGTACTTC
TRBV5-6	.	TRBJ2-3	.	CASSYPTGNTDTQYF	TGTGCCAGCAGCTACCCGACCGGGAACACAGATACGCAGTATTTT
TRBV18	TRBD2	TRBJ2-1	.	CASSPTSGGGALNEQFF	TGTGCCAGCTCACCGACTAGCGGAGGGGGGGCCCTAAATGAGCAGTTCTTC
TRBV28	.	TRBJ1-6	.	CASSRGQPDSPLHF	TGTGCCAGCAGCCGTGGACAGCCCGATTCACCCCTCCACTTT
TRBV28	.	TRBJ2-1	.	CASSSKVNEQFF	TGTGCCAGCAGTTCCAAAGTCAATGAGCAGTTCTTC
TRBV5-6	.	TRBJ1-1	.	CASSFGGNTEAFF	TGTGCCAGCAGCTTCGGCGGGAACACTGAAGCTTTCTTT
TRBV10-3	.	TRBJ1-2	.	CAIGTGDYGGYTF	TGTGCCATCGGGACCGGAGATTATGGGGGCTACACCTTC